Presented here are 23 T cell receptor beta chains from one specimen sequenced in a study of OX40 agonist ivuxolimab in advanced cancers. Method: immunoSEQ multiplex PCR; TCRdb's copy keeps in-frame clones and lacks some. There are 20,000 to 25,000 clones in the sample; 85% to 90% occur only once, and 37% lies in the top ten. The sequencing here drew on CD4+ or CD8+ T cells sorted from blood, taken in a trial of the OX40 agonist ivuxolimab. These receptors originate from an adult with an advanced solid tumor such as melanoma, head and neck, liver or kidney cancer.

The rearrangement joins TRBV6-5 to TRBJ1-1, with 8 bases fitting TRBD1. Germline CDR1 and CDR2: MNHEY and SVGAGI. This CDR3 comprises 14 residues. V lost 6 bases, J lost 7 bases, and 10 bases stayed unmatched. In DNA form, the CDR3 reads TGTGCCAGCAGCCTCGGACAGGGCCCTTTTGAAGCTTTCTTT. It is translated as CASSLGQGPFEAFF.

This clone was detected only once. The V call is TRBV7-9, the J call TRBJ1-4; weak D call: TRBD1 (5 bases). The germline V gene encodes CDR1 SEHNR and CDR2 FQNEAQ (reference sequence). The CDR3 covers 14 residues. V was clipped by 5 bases and J by 6 bases, with 13 bases between them. The CDR3 coding sequence is TGTGCCAGCAGCCCCAAAGGACATGATGAAAAACTGTTTTTT. Residues: CASSPKGHDEKLFF.

The V gene is TRBV6-6, the J gene TRBJ2-7; D perhaps matches TRBD2 (7 bases). Trimming took 0 bases from V and 0 from J, leaving 12 bases between them. CDR1 and CDR2 from the germline V gene are MNHNY and SVGAGI (reference sequence). The length of the CDR3 is 16 residues. The CDR3 loop is CASSYSGGDNSYEQYF. In DNA form, the CDR3 reads TGTGCCAGCAGTTACTCGGGAGGGGACAACTCCTACGAGCAGTACTTC.

The V and J genes are TRBV5-6 and TRBJ2-5, with 8 nucleotides matching TRBD1. Germline V gene data show CDR1 as SGHDT and CDR2 as YYEEEE. V shed 2 bases, J shed 3 bases, and the junction held 6 bases outside the gene matches. This CDR3 comprises 15 residues. The CDR3 reads CASSFLKTGEETQYF. In DNA form, the CDR3 reads TGTGCCAGCAGCTTTCTGAAGACAGGGGAAGAGACCCAGTACTTC.

This rearrangement joins TRBV4-1 to TRBJ1-2; 8 positions match TRBD1. The ends lost 6 bases at V and 4 bases at J; junction bases unmatched: 10. Germline-derived CDR1 and CDR2 are MGHRA and YSYEKL. The CDR3 is 15 amino acids. Here the CDR3 reads CASSVQGAWGYGYTF. The DNA of the CDR3 is TGCGCCAGCAGTGTTCAGGGGGCTTGGGGCTATGGCTACACCTTC.

The J gene is TRBJ2-5, the V gene TRBV19, with TRBD1 matching 9 bases. The CDR3 covers 14 residues. Trimming cost V 5 bases and J 2 bases; bases outside gene matches: 3. Germline loops: CDR1 LNHDA, CDR2 SQIVND (reference sequence). CDR3 amino acids: CASSGTGWQETQYF. The CDR3 coding sequence is TGTGCCAGTAGTGGGACAGGGTGGCAAGAGACCCAGTACTTC.

The V and J genes are TRBV5-6 and TRBJ2-7; 8 bases are shared with TRBD1. J was trimmed by 2 bases and V by 1 base; bases with no gene match: 5. CDR3 length: 15 amino acids. The germline V gene has CDR1 SGHDT and CDR2 YYEEEE. DNA for the CDR3: TGTGCCAGCAGCTTGATGACAGGGGACCCCTACGAGCAGTACTTC. It translates to CASSLMTGDPYEQYF.

The chain carries TRBV28 and TRBJ1-5; D remains ambiguous. Trimming removed 3 bases at V and 1 base at J, with 19 bases between. Germline V gene sequence: CDR1 MDHEN, CDR2 SYDVKM. This CDR3 is built from 18 residues. The CDR3 region has the DNA TGTGCCAGCAGTTTGGCTGGTGGAGGACGGCTAAGCAATCAGCCCCAGCATTTT. Translating it yields CASSLAGGGRLSNQPQHF.

The chain employs TRBV7-9 and TRBJ1-3; D unclear. The CDR3 runs to 14 residues. V was trimmed by 5 bases and J by 4 bases, leaving 12 bases between them. Per germline, CDR1 SEHNR and CDR2 FQNEAQ (reference sequence). CDR3: CASSNSTVGNTIYF. The DNA of the CDR3 is TGTGCCAGCAGCAATTCGACGGTGGGAAACACCATATATTTT.

The V gene is TRBV27, the J gene TRBJ1-4; 7 bases match TRBD1. After removal of 5 bases from V and 6 bases from J, the junction contained 9 bases not matched to a gene. This CDR3 is 15 amino acids long. Germline V lookup: CDR1 MNHEY, CDR2 SMNVEV (reference sequence). CDR3 sequence: CASSPRDRPYEKLFF. The CDR3, as DNA: TGTGCCAGCAGTCCGCGGGACAGACCTTATGAAAAACTGTTTTTT.

The chain uses TRBV28 and TRBJ1-6; weak D call: TRBD1 (5 bases). Germline V gene sequence: CDR1 MDHEN, CDR2 SYDVKM. V was pared by 7 bases and J by 5 bases, with 15 bases between. CDR3 length equals 15 residues. CDR3 residues: CASTGGGAHNSPLHF. The CDR3 DNA reads as TGTGCCAGCACGGGGGGAGGGGCCCATAATTCACCCCTCCACTTT.

The chain's CDR3 is CASSQQPGTGFEQYF. CDR3 in DNA: TGCGCCAGCAGCCAACAACCCGGGACAGGGTTCGAGCAGTACTTC. This chain joins TRBV4-1 and TRBJ2-7, with TRBD1 matching over 9 bases. The CDR3 spans 15 residues. In germline, CDR1 is MGHRA, CDR2 YSYEKL. V shed 2 bases and J 6 bases; nucleotides not matched to a gene: 8.

V gene TRBV6-4 combines with J gene TRBJ2-2; a possible D gene is TRBD1 (5 bases). V shed 3 bases and J shed 5 bases, with 13 bases lying between them. The germline V gene has CDR1 MRHNA and CDR2 SNTAGT. The CDR3 is 15 residues long. This chain's CDR3 is CASSDQEGETGELFF. CDR3 sequence (DNA): TGTGCCAGCAGTGATCAAGAAGGGGAAACCGGGGAGCTGTTTTTT.

This clone came up once. This sequence joins TRBV2 and TRBJ2-3; D unclear. V was cut by 3 bases and J by 10 bases, with 14 bases left in between. The germline V gene has CDR1 SNHLY and CDR2 FYNNEI. The CDR3 runs to 13 residues. The CDR3 nucleotides read TGTGCCAGCAGTGATGGACCGTTGGGTTCGCAGTATTTT. Its protein product is CASSDGPLGSQYF.

This chain joins TRBV7-9 and TRBJ1-2; D is possibly TRBD1 (5 bases). Deletions cut 1 base from V and 2 bases from J, with 8 bases between. Germline V gene data show CDR1 as SEHNR and CDR2 as FQNEAQ (reference sequence). This CDR3 region has 14 residues. The CDR3 sequence: CASSLGAGNYGYTF. As DNA, the CDR3 is TGTGCCAGCAGCTTAGGGGCAGGGAACTATGGCTACACCTTC.

The chain is built from TRBV28 and TRBJ1-5, with no clear D. This CDR3 is built from 10 residues. CDR1 is MDHEN and CDR2 is SYDVKM in the germline V gene. Trimming pared 7 bases from V and 7 bases from J, leaving 5 bases between. CDR3 sequence (DNA): TGTGCCAGCAATAACCAGCCCCAGCATTTT. Its translation is CASNNQPQHF.

The genes are TRBV5-1 and TRBJ2-7; D remains ambiguous. Germline assignment: CDR1 SGHRS and CDR2 YFSETQ. Trimming took 0 bases from V and 2 from J, leaving 6 bases between them. The CDR3 runs 13 residues. The CDR3 region is CASSLDRTYEQYF. The CDR3 nucleotides are TGCGCCAGCAGCTTGGACAGAACCTACGAGCAGTACTTC.

CDR3 sequence: CASSLDMAQGQWDTEAFF. CDR3 nucleotides: TGTGCCAGCAGCTTAGATATGGCACAGGGGCAATGGGACACTGAAGCTTTCTTT. The genes are TRBV11-2 and TRBJ1-1; TRBD1 aligns across 7 bases. The CDR3 runs to 18 residues. With V trimmed by 0 bases and J by 3 bases, 13 bases remained unmatched. The germline V gene has CDR1 SGHAT and CDR2 FQNNGV.

This clone has more than one count but fewer than ten. The rearrangement uses TRBV5-4 and TRBJ2-7, with 7 bases identical to TRBD1. Germline-derived CDR1 and CDR2 are SGHNT and YYREEE (reference sequence). This CDR3 has 15 residues. With 2 bases clipped from V and 2 bases from J, the junction kept 7 bases outside the gene matches. In DNA, the CDR3 is TGTGCCAGCAGCTTAGAACAGGGGTACCCCTACGAGCAGTACTTC. It codes for CASSLEQGYPYEQYF.

The gene calls are TRBV5-1 and TRBJ2-7; perhaps TRBD1 as D (6 bases). The V gene lost 5 bases and the J gene lost 4 bases, with 16 bases spanning the gap. The CDR3 spans 14 residues. Germline values: CDR1 SGHRS, CDR2 YFSETQ. The CDR3 DNA is TGCGCCAGCAGGGGGGAGTGGACAGTTTACGAGCAGTACTTC. Translated: CASRGEWTVYEQYF. The variable domain in full, with the rest retrieved from reference TRBV5-1 and TRBJ2-7, is KAGVTQTPRYLIKTRGQQVTLSCSPISGHRSVSWYQQTPGQGLQFLFEYFSETQRNKGNFPGRFSGRQFSNSRSEMNVSTLELGDSALYLCASRGEWTVYEQYFGPGTRLTVT.

The chain couples TRBV6-6 to TRBJ2-1; D possibly uses TRBD1 or TRBD2 (5 bases each). Trimming cost V 0 bases and J 6 bases, with 15 bases left between them. CDR1 and CDR2 from the germline V gene are MNHNY and SVGAGI (reference sequence). This CDR3 spans 16 amino acids. The CDR3, as DNA: TGTGCCAGCAGTTACTCGGTAGGGGAGTCCGGCAATGAGCAGTTCTTC. Translating gives CASSYSVGESGNEQFF.

V gene TRBV11-3 combines with J gene TRBJ2-3; 7 nucleotides match TRBD2. V dropped 5 bases and J dropped 0; count of bases not matched to a gene: 11. The CDR3 length is 17 residues. The germline V gene encodes CDR1 SGHNT and CDR2 YENEEA. The CDR3 spells CASSPPGGGTSTDTQYF. In DNA, the CDR3 is TGTGCCAGCAGCCCACCTGGCGGGGGAACTAGCACAGATACGCAGTATTTT. Based on the CDR3 plus reference TRBV11-3 and TRBJ2-3, the full variable domain is EAGVVQSPRYKIIEKKQPVAFWCNPISGHNTLYWYLQNLGQGPELLIRYENEEAVDDSQLPKDRFSAERLKGVDSTLKIQPAELGDSAVYLCASSPPGGGTSTDTQYFGPGTRLTVL.

The chain uses TRBV29-1 and TRBJ1-2, with 7 bases that match TRBD1. The V segment lost 6 bases and the J segment 7 bases; nucleotides outside the gene matches: 8. The CDR3 extends over 12 amino acids. Germline V gives CDR1 SQVTM, CDR2 ANQGSEA. The CDR3 protein is CSVKQGSGGYTF. The CDR3 nucleotides are TGCAGCGTCAAACAGGGGTCGGGTGGCTACACCTTC. The complete variable domain, with remaining parts taken from reference TRBV29-1 and TRBJ1-2, reads SAVISQKPSRDICQRGTSLTIQCQVDSQVTMMFWYRQQPGQSLTLIATANQGSEATYESGFVIDKFPISRPNLTFSTLTVSNMSPEDSSIYLCSVKQGSGGYTFGSGTRLTVV.